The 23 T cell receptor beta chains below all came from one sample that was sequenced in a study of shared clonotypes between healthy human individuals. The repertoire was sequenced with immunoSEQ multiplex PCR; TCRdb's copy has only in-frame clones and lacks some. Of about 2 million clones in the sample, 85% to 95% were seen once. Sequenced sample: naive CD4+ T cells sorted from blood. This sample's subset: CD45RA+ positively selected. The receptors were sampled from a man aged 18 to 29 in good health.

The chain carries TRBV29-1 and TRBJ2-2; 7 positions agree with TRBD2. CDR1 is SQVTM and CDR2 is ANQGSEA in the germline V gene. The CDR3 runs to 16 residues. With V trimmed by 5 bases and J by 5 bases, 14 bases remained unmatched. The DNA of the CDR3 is TGCAGCGTTACCGAACCGGGACTAAGCTTTACCGGGGAGCTGTTTTTT. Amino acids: CSVTEPGLSFTGELFF.

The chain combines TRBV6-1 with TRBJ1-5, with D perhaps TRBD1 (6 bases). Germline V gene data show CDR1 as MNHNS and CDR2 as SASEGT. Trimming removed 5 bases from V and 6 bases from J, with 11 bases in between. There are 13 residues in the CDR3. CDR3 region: CASSSRGGQPQHF. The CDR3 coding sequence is TGTGCCAGCAGTTCCAGGGGCGGTCAGCCCCAGCATTTT.

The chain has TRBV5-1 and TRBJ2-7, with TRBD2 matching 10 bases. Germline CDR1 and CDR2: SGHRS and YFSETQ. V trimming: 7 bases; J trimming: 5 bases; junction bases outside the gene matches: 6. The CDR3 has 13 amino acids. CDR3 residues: CASLAGVFHEQYF. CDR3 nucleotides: TGCGCCAGCCTAGCGGGAGTTTTCCACGAGCAGTACTTC.

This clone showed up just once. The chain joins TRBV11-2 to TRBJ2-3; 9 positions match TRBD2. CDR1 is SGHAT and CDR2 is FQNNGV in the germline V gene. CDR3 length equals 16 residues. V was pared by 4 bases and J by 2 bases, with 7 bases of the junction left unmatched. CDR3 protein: CASSSRTSDATDTQYF. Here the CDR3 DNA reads TGTGCCAGCAGCTCGAGGACTAGCGACGCCACAGATACGCAGTATTTT. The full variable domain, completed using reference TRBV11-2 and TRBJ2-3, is EAGVAQSPRYKIIEKRQSVAFWCNPISGHATLYWYQQILGQGPKLLIQFQNNGVVDDSQLPKDRFSAERLKGVDSTLKIQPAKLEDSAVYLCASSSRTSDATDTQYFGPGTRLTVL.

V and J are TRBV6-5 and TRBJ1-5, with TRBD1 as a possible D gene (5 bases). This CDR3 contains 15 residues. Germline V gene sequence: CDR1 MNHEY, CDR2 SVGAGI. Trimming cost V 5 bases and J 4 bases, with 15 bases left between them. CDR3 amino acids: CASSLREGWNQPQHF. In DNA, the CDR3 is TGTGCCAGCAGTCTGCGTGAGGGGTGGAATCAGCCCCAGCATTTT.

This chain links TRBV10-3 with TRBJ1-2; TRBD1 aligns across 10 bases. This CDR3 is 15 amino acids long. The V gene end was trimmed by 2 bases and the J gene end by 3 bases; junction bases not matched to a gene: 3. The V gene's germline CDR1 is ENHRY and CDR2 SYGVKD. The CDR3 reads CAISEPDRGDYGYTF. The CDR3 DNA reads TGTGCCATCAGTGAGCCGGACAGGGGGGACTATGGCTACACCTTC.

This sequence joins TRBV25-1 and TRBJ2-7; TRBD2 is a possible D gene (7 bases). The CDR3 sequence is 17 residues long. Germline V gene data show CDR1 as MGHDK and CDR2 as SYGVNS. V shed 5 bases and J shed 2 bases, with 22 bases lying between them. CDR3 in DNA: TGTGCCAGCAGTCCCTACCCGGGGGCTAGCGGAACCTACGAGCAGTACTTC. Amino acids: CASSPYPGASGTYEQYF.

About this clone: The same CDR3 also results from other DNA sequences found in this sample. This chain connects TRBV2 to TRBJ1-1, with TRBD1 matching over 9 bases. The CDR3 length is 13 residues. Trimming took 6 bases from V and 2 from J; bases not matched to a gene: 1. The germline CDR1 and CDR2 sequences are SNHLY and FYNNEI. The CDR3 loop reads CASRGQGNTEAFF. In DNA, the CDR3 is TGTGCCAGCAGGGGACAGGGAAACACTGAAGCTTTCTTT.

CDR3 sequence (DNA): TGTGCCAGCAGGGGACACGGACCTTCGTTGTACGAGCAGTACTTC. This translates into CASRGHGPSLYEQYF. The chain links TRBV6-8 to TRBJ2-7; D possibly corresponds to TRBD1 (6 bases). Per the germline V gene, CDR1 is MNHGY and CDR2 is SAAAGT. The CDR3 length is 15 residues. The V end was cut by 6 bases, the J end by 4 bases, with 19 bases between.

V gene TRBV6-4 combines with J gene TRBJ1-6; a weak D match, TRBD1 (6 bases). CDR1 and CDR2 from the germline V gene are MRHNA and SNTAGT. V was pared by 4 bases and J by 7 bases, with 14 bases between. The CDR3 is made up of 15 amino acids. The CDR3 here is CASSVGAGSNSPLHF. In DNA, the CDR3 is TGTGCCAGCAGTGTGGGGGCAGGGTCAAATTCACCCCTCCACTTT.

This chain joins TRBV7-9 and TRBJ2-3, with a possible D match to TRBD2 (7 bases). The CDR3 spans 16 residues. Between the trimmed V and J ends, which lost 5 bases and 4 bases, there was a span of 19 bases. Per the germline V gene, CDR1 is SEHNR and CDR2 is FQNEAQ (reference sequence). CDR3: CASSPIRGRESDTQYF. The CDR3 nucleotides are TGTGCCAGCAGCCCCATCCGGGGGCGGGAGTCAGATACGCAGTATTTT.

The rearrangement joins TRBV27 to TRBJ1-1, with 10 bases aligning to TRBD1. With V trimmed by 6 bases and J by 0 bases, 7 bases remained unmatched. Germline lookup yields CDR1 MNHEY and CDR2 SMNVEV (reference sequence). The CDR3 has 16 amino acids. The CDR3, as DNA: TGTGCCAGCAGCTACGACAGGGGGCTGGTGAACACTGAAGCTTTCTTT. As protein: CASSYDRGLVNTEAFF.

CDR3 sequence (DNA): TGTGCCAGCAGCTTCGACGGGGACAACACTGAAGCTTTCTTT. As protein: CASSFDGDNTEAFF. The rearrangement uses TRBV7-9 and TRBJ1-1; the D gene is possibly TRBD1 (5 bases). The CDR3 sequence is 14 residues long. V lost 3 bases to trimming and J lost 2 bases, with 10 bases between them. Germline V gene data show CDR1 as SEHNR and CDR2 as FQNEAQ (reference sequence).

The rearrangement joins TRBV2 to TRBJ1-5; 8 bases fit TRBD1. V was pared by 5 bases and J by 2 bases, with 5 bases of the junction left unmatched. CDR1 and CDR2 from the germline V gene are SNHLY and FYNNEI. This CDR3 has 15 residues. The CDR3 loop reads CASSTDREGNQPQHF. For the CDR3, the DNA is TGTGCCAGCAGTACGGACAGGGAAGGCAATCAGCCCCAGCATTTT. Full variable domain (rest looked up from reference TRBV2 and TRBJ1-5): EPEVTQTPSHQVTQMGQEVILRCVPISNHLYFYWYRQILGQKVEFLVSFYNNEISEKSEIFDDQFSVERPDGSNFTLKIRSTKLEDSAMYFCASSTDREGNQPQHFGDGTRLSIL.

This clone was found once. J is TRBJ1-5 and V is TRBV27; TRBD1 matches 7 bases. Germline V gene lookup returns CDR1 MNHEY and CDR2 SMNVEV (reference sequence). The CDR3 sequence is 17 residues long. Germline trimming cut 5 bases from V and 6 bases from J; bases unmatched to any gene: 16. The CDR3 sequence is CASSLGGWGAGSQPQHF. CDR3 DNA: TGTGCCAGCAGTCTAGGGGGCTGGGGGGCGGGTAGTCAGCCCCAGCATTTT.

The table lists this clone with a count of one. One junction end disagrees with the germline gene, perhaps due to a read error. This CDR3 reads CASSYMADSNEQYF. CDR3 nucleotide sequence: TGTGCCAGCAGTTACATGGCGGACTCCAACGAGCAGTACTTC. The chain links TRBV6-5 to TRBJ2-7, with D perhaps matching TRBD2 (5 bases). Germline V gives CDR1 MNHEY, CDR2 SVGAGI. This CDR3 region has 14 residues.

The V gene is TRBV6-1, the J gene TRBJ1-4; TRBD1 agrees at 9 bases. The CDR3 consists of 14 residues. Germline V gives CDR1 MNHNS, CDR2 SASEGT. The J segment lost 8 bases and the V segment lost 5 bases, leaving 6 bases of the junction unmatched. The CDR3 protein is CASSSQGAFEKLFF. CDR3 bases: TGTGCCAGCAGTTCACAGGGGGCCTTCGAAAAACTGTTTTTT.

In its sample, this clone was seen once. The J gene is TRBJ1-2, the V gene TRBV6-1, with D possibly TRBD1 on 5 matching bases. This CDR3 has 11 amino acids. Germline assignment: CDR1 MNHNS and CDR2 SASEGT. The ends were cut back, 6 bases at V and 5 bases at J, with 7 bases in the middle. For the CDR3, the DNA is TGTGCCAGCAGCCGACAGTATGGCTACACCTTC. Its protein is CASSRQYGYTF.

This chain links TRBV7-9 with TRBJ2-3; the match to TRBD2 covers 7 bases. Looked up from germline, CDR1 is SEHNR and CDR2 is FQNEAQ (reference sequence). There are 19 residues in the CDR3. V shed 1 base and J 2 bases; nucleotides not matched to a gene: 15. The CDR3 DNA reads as TGTGCCAGCAGCTTAGTCCCCCTGCCGGGACTAAAAACCACAGATACGCAGTATTTT. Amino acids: CASSLVPLPGLKTTDTQYF.

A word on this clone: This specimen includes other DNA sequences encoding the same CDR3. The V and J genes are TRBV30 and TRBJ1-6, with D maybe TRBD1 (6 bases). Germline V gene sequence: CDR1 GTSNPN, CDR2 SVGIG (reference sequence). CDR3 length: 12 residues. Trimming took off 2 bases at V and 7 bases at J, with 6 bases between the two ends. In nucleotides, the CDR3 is TGTGCCTGGAGTACAGGGAATTCACCCCTCCACTTT. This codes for CAWSTGNSPLHF.

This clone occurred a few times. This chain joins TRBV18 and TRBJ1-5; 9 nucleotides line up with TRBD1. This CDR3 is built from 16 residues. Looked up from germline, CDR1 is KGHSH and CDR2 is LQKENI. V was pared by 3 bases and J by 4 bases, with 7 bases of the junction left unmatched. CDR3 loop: CASSPSVGTGNQPQHF. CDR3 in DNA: TGTGCCAGCTCACCCTCAGTCGGGACAGGGAATCAGCCCCAGCATTTT.

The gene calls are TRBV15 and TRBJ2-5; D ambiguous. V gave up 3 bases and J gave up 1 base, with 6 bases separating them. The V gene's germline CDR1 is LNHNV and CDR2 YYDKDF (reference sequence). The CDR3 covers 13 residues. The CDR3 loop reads CATSRAPQETQYF. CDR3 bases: TGTGCCACCAGCAGGGCACCCCAAGAGACCCAGTACTTC.

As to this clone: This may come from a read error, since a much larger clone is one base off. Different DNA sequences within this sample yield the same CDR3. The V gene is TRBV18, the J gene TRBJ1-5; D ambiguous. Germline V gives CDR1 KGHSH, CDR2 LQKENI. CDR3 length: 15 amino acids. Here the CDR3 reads CASSPQGLANQPQHF. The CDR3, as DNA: TGTGCCAGCTCACCACAGGGTTTGGCAAATCAGCCCCAGCACTTT.